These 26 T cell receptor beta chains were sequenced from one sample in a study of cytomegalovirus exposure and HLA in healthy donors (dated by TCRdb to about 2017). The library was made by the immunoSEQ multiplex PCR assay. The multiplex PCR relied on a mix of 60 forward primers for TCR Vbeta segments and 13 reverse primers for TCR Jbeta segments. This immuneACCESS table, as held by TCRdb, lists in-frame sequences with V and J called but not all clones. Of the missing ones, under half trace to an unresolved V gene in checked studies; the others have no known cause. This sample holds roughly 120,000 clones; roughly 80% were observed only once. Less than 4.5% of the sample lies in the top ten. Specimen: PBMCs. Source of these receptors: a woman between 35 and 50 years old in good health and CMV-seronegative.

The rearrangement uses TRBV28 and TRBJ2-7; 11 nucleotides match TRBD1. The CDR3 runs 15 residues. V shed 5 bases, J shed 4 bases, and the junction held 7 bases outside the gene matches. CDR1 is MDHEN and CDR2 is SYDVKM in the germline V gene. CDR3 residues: CASSLAGDRGYEQYF. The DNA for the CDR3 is TGTGCCAGCAGTCTGGCAGGGGACAGGGGGTACGAGCAGTACTTC.

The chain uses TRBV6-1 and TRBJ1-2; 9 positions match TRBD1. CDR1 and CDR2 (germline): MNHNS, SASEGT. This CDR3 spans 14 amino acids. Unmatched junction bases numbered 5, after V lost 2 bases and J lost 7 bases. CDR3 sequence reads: CASSEIGTGTGYTF. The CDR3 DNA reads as TGTGCCAGCAGTGAAATAGGGACAGGGACTGGCTACACCTTC.

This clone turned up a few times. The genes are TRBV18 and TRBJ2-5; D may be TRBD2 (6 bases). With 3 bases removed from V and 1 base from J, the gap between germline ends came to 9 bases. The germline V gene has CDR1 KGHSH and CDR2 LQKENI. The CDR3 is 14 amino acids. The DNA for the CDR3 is TGTGCCAGCTCACCCCCGGGACTCCAAGAGACCCAGTACTTC. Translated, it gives CASSPPGLQETQYF.

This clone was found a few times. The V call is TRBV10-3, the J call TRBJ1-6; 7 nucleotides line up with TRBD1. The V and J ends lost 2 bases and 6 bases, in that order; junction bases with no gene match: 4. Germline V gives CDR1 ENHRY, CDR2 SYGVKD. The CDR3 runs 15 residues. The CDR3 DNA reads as TGTGCCATCAGTGAGATGACAGGGACTAATTCACCCCTCCACTTT. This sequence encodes CAISEMTGTNSPLHF.

The CDR3 region has the DNA TGTGCCAGCAACACTGCGGGGGGAAGGTACGAGCAGTACTTC. Protein product: CASNTAGGRYEQYF. The V call is TRBV27, the J call TRBJ2-7, with 8 bases identical to TRBD2. Germline V lookup: CDR1 MNHEY, CDR2 SMNVEV (reference sequence). V trimming: 7 bases; J trimming: 4 bases; junction bases outside the gene matches: 9. The CDR3 spans 14 residues.

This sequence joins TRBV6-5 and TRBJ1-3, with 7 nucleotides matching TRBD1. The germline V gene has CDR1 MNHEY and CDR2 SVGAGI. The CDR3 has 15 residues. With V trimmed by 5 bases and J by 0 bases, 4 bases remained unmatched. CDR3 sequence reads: CASSVGTVSGNTIYF. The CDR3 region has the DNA TGTGCCAGCAGTGTCGGGACAGTCTCTGGAAACACCATATATTTT.

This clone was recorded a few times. CDR3 DNA: TGTGCCAGCAGTTATGGGGGGGTATGGTCACCCCTCCACTTT. It translates to CASSYGGVWSPLHF. The genes are TRBV6-6 and TRBJ1-6; a weak D match, TRBD1 (5 bases). The ends were cut back, 3 bases at V and 10 bases at J, with 13 bases in the middle. The CDR3 runs 14 residues. The germline gives CDR1 MNHNY, CDR2 SVGAGI (reference sequence).

This CDR3 reads CSGEGGDYNEQFF. The CDR3 DNA reads as TGCAGCGGGGAAGGAGGGGACTACAATGAGCAGTTCTTC. The V and J genes are TRBV29-1 and TRBJ2-1, with D perhaps matching TRBD2 (6 bases). This CDR3 has 13 amino acids. Germline CDR1 is SQVTM and CDR2 is ANQGSEA. V shed 7 bases and J shed 3 bases, with 13 bases lying between them.

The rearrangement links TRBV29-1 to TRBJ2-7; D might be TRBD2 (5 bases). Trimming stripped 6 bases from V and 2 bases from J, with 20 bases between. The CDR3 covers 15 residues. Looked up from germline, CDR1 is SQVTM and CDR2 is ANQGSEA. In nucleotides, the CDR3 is TGCAGCGTGACCCCCGTCTCGGGAAGAACCTACGAGCAGTACTTC. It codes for CSVTPVSGRTYEQYF.

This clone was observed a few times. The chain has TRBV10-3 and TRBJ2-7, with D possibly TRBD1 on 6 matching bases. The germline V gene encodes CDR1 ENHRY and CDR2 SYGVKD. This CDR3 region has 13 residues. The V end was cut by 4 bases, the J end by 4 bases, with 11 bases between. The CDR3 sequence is CAISGTADYEQYF. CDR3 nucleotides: TGTGCCATCAGTGGGACAGCGGATTACGAGCAGTACTTC.

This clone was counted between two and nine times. CDR3 residues: CASSVEVVGNTIYF. As DNA, the CDR3 is TGTGCCAGCAGTGTAGAGGTAGTTGGAAACACCATATATTTT. The chain recombines TRBV2 with TRBJ1-3; D unclear. This CDR3 contains 14 residues. V was trimmed by 4 bases and J by 3 bases, leaving 10 bases between them. Germline V CDR1 and CDR2: SNHLY, FYNNEI.

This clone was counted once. The CDR3 DNA reads as TGTGCCAGTAGTAGGACAATCCGCTACGAGCAGTACTTC. Translation gives CASSRTIRYEQYF. The chain couples TRBV19 to TRBJ2-7, with a tentative D call TRBD1 (5 bases). Germline loops: CDR1 LNHDA, CDR2 SQIVND (reference sequence). Trimming took 4 bases from V and 3 from J, leaving 10 bases between them. The CDR3 covers 13 residues.

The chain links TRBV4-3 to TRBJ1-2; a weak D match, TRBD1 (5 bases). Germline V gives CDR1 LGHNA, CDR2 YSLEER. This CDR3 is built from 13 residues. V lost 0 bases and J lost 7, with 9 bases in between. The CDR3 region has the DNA TGCGCCAGCAGCCAAGATGGGGCTGGTGGCTACACCTTC. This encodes CASSQDGAGGYTF.

This chain's CDR3 is CASSLDRASYEQYF. The CDR3 nucleotides are TGTGCCAGCAGCTTAGACAGGGCTTCCTACGAGCAGTACTTC. The chain is built from TRBV7-2 and TRBJ2-7; D possibly corresponds to TRBD1 (6 bases). The germline V gene encodes CDR1 SGHTA and CDR2 FQGNSA. The CDR3 is made up of 14 amino acids. The ends were cut back, 1 base at V and 1 base at J, with 8 bases in the middle.

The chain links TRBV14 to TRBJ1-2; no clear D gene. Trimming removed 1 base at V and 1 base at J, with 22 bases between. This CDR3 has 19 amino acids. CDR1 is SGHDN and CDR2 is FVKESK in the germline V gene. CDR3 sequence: CASSQGGPRLLPDNYGYTF. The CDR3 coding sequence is TGTGCCAGCAGCCAAGGCGGGCCGCGATTGCTCCCCGATAACTATGGCTACACCTTC.

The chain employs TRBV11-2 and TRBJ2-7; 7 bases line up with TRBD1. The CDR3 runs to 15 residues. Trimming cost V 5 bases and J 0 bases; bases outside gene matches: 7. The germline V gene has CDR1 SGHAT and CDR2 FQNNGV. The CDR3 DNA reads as TGTGCCAGCAGCCAAGGACAGGTCAGCTCCTACGAGCAGTACTTC. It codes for CASSQGQVSSYEQYF.

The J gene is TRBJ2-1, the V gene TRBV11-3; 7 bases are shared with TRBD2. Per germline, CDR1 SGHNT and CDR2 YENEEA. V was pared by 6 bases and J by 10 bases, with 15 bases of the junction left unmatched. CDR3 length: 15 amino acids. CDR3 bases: TGTGCCAGCAGTTATACTAGCGCCGGATTGGGGGAGCAGTTCTTC. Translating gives CASSYTSAGLGEQFF.

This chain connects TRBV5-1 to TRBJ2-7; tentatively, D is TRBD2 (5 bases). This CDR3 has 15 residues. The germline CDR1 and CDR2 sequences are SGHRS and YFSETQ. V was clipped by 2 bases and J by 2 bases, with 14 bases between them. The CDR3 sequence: CASSFGESPPYEQYF. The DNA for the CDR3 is TGCGCCAGCAGCTTCGGGGAAAGTCCTCCCTACGAGCAGTACTTC.

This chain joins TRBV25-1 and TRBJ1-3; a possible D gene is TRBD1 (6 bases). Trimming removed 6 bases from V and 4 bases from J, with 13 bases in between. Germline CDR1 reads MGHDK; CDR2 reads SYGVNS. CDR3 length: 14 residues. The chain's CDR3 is CASRQQGSGNTIYF. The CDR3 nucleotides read TGTGCCAGCAGACAACAGGGTTCAGGAAACACCATATATTTT.

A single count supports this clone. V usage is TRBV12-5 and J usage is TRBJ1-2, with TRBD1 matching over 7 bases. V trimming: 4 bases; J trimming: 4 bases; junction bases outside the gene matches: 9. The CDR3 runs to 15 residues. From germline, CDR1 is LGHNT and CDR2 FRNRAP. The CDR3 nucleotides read TGTGCTAGTGGTTACAGGCGGGACAGCAGCTATGGCTACACCTTC. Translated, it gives CASGYRRDSSYGYTF.

DNA of the CDR3: TGTGCCAGCAGCCAAGTCAGCGGGAGGGGTTGGGCAAATGAGCAGTTCTTC. Amino acids: CASSQVSGRGWANEQFF. This rearrangement joins TRBV14 to TRBJ2-1; TRBD2 agrees at 10 bases. The CDR3 consists of 17 residues. The germline V gene encodes CDR1 SGHDN and CDR2 FVKESK. The V and J ends lost 1 base and 7 bases, in that order; junction bases with no gene match: 10.

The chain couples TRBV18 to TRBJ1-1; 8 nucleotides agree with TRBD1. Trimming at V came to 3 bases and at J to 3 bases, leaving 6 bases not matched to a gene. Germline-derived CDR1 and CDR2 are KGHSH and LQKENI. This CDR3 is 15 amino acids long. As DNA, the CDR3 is TGTGCCAGCTCACCGCGAGTACAGGGGGACACTGAAGCTTTCTTT. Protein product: CASSPRVQGDTEAFF.

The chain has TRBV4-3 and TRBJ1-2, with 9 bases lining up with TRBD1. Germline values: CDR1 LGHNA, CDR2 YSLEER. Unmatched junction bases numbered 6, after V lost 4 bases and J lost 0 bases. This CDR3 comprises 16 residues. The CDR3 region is CASSPGQGLPNYGYTF. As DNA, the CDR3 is TGCGCCAGCAGCCCAGGACAGGGGTTGCCTAACTATGGCTACACCTTC.

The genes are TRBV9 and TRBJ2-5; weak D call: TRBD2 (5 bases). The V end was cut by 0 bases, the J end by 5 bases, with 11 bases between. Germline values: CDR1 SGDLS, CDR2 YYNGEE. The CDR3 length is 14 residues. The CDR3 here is CASSVVGDWETQYF. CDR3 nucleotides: TGTGCCAGCAGCGTAGTCGGGGATTGGGAGACCCAGTACTTC.

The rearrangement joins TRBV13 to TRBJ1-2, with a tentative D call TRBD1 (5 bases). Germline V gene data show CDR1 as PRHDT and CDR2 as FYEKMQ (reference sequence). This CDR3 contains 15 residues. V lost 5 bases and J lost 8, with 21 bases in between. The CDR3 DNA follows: TGTGCCAGCAGCCTAGCTGGGCAGGGCGGCAAAGGCTACACCTTC. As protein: CASSLAGQGGKGYTF.

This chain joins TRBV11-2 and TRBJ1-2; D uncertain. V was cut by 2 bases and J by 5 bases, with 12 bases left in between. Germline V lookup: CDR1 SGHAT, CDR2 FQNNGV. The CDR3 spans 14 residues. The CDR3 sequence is CASSLSGRKYGYTF. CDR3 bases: TGTGCCAGCAGCTTAAGTGGCAGGAAATATGGCTACACCTTC. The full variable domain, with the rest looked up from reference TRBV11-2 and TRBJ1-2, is EAGVAQSPRYKIIEKRQSVAFWCNPISGHATLYWYQQILGQGPKLLIQFQNNGVVDDSQLPKDRFSAERLKGVDSTLKIQPAKLEDSAVYLCASSLSGRKYGYTFGSGTRLTVV.